The 28 T cell receptor beta chains below all came from one sample that was sequenced in a study of cytomegalovirus exposure and HLA in healthy donors. A multiplex PCR was run with 60 Vbeta primers and 13 Jbeta primers. This table comes from immunoSEQ multiplex PCR, and its TCRdb copy is limited to in-frame clones, with some not included. The sample shows tens of thousands of clones, around 66% of them seen only once. Sequencing used PBMCs. Source of these receptors: a man aged 60 to 69 in good health and CMV-seropositive.

The chain employs TRBV7-9 and TRBJ2-7; 7 bases fit TRBD2. The CDR3 is 13 residues long. With V trimmed by 4 bases and J by 6 bases, 6 bases remained unmatched. Germline V lookup: CDR1 SEHNR, CDR2 FQNEAQ (reference sequence). CDR3 in DNA: TGTGCCAGCAGCTCAGGACTAGAAAGCGAGCAGTACTTC. It yields the protein CASSSGLESEQYF. Supplemented by reference TRBV7-9 and TRBJ2-7, the full variable domain reads DTGVSQNPRHKITKRGQNVTFRCDPISEHNRLYWYRQTLGQGPEFLTYFQNEAQLEKSRLLSDRFSAERPKGSFSTLEIQRTEQGDSAMYLCASSSGLESEQYFGPGTRLTVT.

This rearrangement joins TRBV5-1 to TRBJ2-2; perhaps TRBD1 as D (6 bases). Trimming shortened V by 4 bases and J by 2 bases, and 12 bases separated the two germline ends. The CDR3 loop spans 15 amino acids. Looked up from germline, CDR1 is SGHRS and CDR2 is YFSETQ. As DNA, the CDR3 is TGCGCCAGCAGCCCCCTAGGGGGAAACACCGGGGAGCTGTTTTTT. Translated: CASSPLGGNTGELFF. Filled out from reference TRBV5-1 and TRBJ2-2, the complete variable domain reads KAGVTQTPRYLIKTRGQQVTLSCSPISGHRSVSWYQQTPGQGLQFLFEYFSETQRNKGNFPGRFSGRQFSNSRSEMNVSTLELGDSALYLCASSPLGGNTGELFFGEGSRLTVL.

The rearrangement joins TRBV5-1 to TRBJ2-7, with D possibly being TRBD1 (6 bases). Trimming cost V 2 bases and J 7 bases, with 10 bases left between them. Germline CDR1 is SGHRS and CDR2 is YFSETQ. The length of the CDR3 is 12 residues. DNA for the CDR3: TGCGCCAGCAGCTTACAGGGTATGGAGCAGTACTTC. Its protein is CASSLQGMEQYF.

The chain employs TRBV27 and TRBJ1-2, with D maybe TRBD1 (5 bases). V was shortened by 8 bases and J by 8 bases, with 18 bases between the two germline ends. Germline lookup yields CDR1 MNHEY and CDR2 SMNVEV (reference sequence). The CDR3 is 13 residues long. Written as DNA, the CDR3 is TGTGCCAGCGCTTTGGGGGGACCGAGAGGCTACACCTTC. Its translation: CASALGGPRGYTF.

This chain uses TRBV6-5 with TRBJ2-7, with 7 bases that match TRBD1. The CDR3 extends over 15 amino acids. The V and J ends lost 5 bases and 2 bases, in that order; junction bases with no gene match: 9. Germline V gene lookup returns CDR1 MNHEY and CDR2 SVGAGI. Written as DNA, the CDR3 is TGTGCCAGCAGTGCTACCCCGGGACAGACCTACGAGCAGTACTTC. This translates into CASSATPGQTYEQYF.

The chain uses TRBV5-5 and TRBJ2-1; D is ambiguous. The V end lost 5 bases, the J end lost 7 bases, and 10 bases lay between the germline ends. CDR3 length equals 12 residues. Germline lookup yields CDR1 SGHKS and CDR2 YYEKEE (reference sequence). The CDR3 is CASRLAGNEQFF. The CDR3 nucleotides read TGTGCCAGCAGGCTCGCAGGAAATGAGCAGTTCTTC. Together with reference TRBV5-5 and TRBJ2-1, the CDR3 gives the full variable domain: DAGVTQSPTHLIKTRGQQVTLRCSPISGHKSVSWYQQVLGQGPQFIFQYYEKEERGRGNFPDRFSARQFPNYSSELNVNALLLGDSALYLCASRLAGNEQFFGPGTRLTVL.

The chain combines TRBV4-3 with TRBJ2-5; 9 bases match TRBD1. V lost 1 base to trimming and J lost 5 bases; unmatched junction nucleotides: 2. From germline, CDR1 is LGHNA and CDR2 YSLEER. CDR3 size: 14 residues. CDR3 DNA: TGCGCCAGCAGCCAAGTGGGACAGGGTGAGACCCAGTACTTC. Translation: CASSQVGQGETQYF.

This clone turned up a few times. The CDR3 DNA is TGTGCCAGCAGTTACTCGAGGCGATCACCCCTCCACTTT. As protein: CASSYSRRSPLHF. This chain connects TRBV6-5 to TRBJ1-6, with no clear D. The germline V and J ends were trimmed by 0 bases and 10 bases, with 7 bases remaining between them. Germline V gene data show CDR1 as MNHEY and CDR2 as SVGAGI. This CDR3 comprises 13 residues.

The chain has TRBV5-1 and TRBJ1-2; weak D call: TRBD1 (6 bases). The ends were cut back, 1 base at V and 5 bases at J, with 12 bases in the middle. Germline assignment: CDR1 SGHRS and CDR2 YFSETQ. This CDR3 contains 14 residues. The CDR3 nucleotides read TGCGCCAGCAGCTTGACAGGGAGTGATTATGGCTACACCTTC. Protein: CASSLTGSDYGYTF.

This rearrangement joins TRBV5-1 to TRBJ2-7, with TRBD2 as a possible D gene (6 bases). CDR1 is SGHRS and CDR2 is YFSETQ in the germline V gene. V was clipped by 1 base and J by 0 bases, with 11 bases between them. This CDR3 comprises 15 residues. The CDR3: CASSLTAGSSYEQYF. CDR3 coding DNA: TGCGCCAGCAGCTTGACGGCGGGGAGCTCCTACGAGCAGTACTTC.

This clone was seen more than once but under ten times. The rearrangement joins TRBV25-1 to TRBJ2-5; 11 positions agree with TRBD2. V shed 2 bases and J 3 bases; nucleotides not matched to a gene: 11. The CDR3 totals 18 residues. CDR1 and CDR2 (germline): MGHDK, SYGVNS. The CDR3 protein is CASSEGGLAGGDEETQYF. CDR3 bases: TGTGCCAGCAGTGAAGGGGGTCTAGCGGGAGGTGACGAAGAGACCCAGTACTTC.

The CDR3 sequence is CASSQDGTANTGELFF. The CDR3 nucleotides are TGTGCCAGCAGCCAAGACGGGACAGCGAACACCGGGGAGCTGTTTTTT. The rearrangement links TRBV5-4 to TRBJ2-2; 7 bases map to TRBD1. J lost 0 bases, V lost 4 bases, and 6 bases had no gene match. This CDR3 has 16 amino acids. Germline V gene data show CDR1 as SGHNT and CDR2 as YYREEE (reference sequence).

The chain combines TRBV20-1 with TRBJ2-7; unclear D gene. Germline-derived CDR1 and CDR2 are DFQATT and SNEGSKA (reference sequence). CDR3 length equals 11 residues. V was cut by 6 bases and J by 3 bases, with 9 bases left in between. The CDR3 protein is CSAKLVYEQYF. The CDR3 coding sequence is TGCAGTGCAAAGCTAGTCTACGAGCAGTACTTC.

The chain recombines TRBV20-1 with TRBJ1-2; tentative D call: TRBD1 (6 bases). Trimming cost V 8 bases and J 7 bases, with 14 bases left between them. Germline loops: CDR1 DFQATT, CDR2 SNEGSKA (reference sequence). CDR3 size: 11 residues. As DNA, the CDR3 is TGCAGTTTTCAGGGCAGGGGTGGCTACACCTTC. This translates into CSFQGRGGYTF.

V usage is TRBV7-6 and J usage is TRBJ2-3; 9 bases match TRBD2. CDR1 is SGHVS, CDR2 FNYEAQ, per germline. V lost 5 bases, J lost 1 base, and 7 bases stayed unmatched. This CDR3 spans 16 amino acids. CDR3 bases: TGTGCCAGCAGCGCCAGCGGGGGGCAGGGCACAGATACGCAGTATTTT. This gives the protein CASSASGGQGTDTQYF.

This clone was observed a handful of times. The J gene is TRBJ1-4, the V gene TRBV28; D not resolved. CDR3 length: 14 amino acids. Germline-derived CDR1 and CDR2 are MDHEN and SYDVKM. Trimming stripped 5 bases from V and 2 bases from J, with 9 bases between. In DNA, the CDR3 is TGTGCCAGCAGTCCTTTCCCCACTAATGAAAAACTGTTTTTT. Translating it yields CASSPFPTNEKLFF.

As DNA, the CDR3 is TGTGCCAGCAGCCAATGGATCAGAAGACTAGCGGACCCCAACCTGGAGTCTACAGATACGCAGTATTTT. Encoded protein: CASSQWIRRLADPNLESTDTQYF. The chain combines TRBV14 with TRBJ2-3; 9 bases agree with TRBD2. The CDR3 runs 23 residues. Germline lookup yields CDR1 SGHDN and CDR2 FVKESK. Losses at the gene ends were 2 bases for V and 3 bases for J; bases not matched to a gene: 27.

This clone was seen a handful of times. V is TRBV2 and J is TRBJ2-3; D might be TRBD2 (5 bases). With 6 bases removed from V and 2 bases from J, the gap between germline ends came to 9 bases. This CDR3 has 13 amino acids. CDR1 is SNHLY and CDR2 is FYNNEI in the germline V gene. The CDR3 sequence is CASSPGFTDTQYF. The CDR3 coding sequence is TGTGCCAGCAGCCCGGGATTCACAGATACGCAGTATTTT.

The V gene is TRBV28, the J gene TRBJ2-7; 7 bases map to TRBD1. V lost 10 bases, J lost 7 bases, and 13 bases stayed unmatched. Germline values: CDR1 MDHEN, CDR2 SYDVKM. The CDR3 contains 13 residues. The CDR3 coding sequence is TGTGCCACCCTACAGGGGAGAGCGCGAGAGCAGTACTTC. It encodes CATLQGRAREQYF.

The sample holds one count of this clone. J is TRBJ1-4 and V is TRBV19; 8 bases agree with TRBD1. The V and J ends lost 6 bases and 7 bases, in that order; junction bases with no gene match: 7. The germline V gene encodes CDR1 LNHDA and CDR2 SQIVND (reference sequence). The CDR3 consists of 14 residues. The chain's CDR3 is CASRPTGDGEKLFF. CDR3 coding DNA: TGTGCCAGTAGACCGACAGGGGACGGTGAAAAACTGTTTTTT.

This clone has only one observation. This chain connects TRBV27 to TRBJ2-2, with D possibly being TRBD1 (6 bases). This CDR3 has 13 residues. V lost 5 bases and J 6 bases, leaving 10 bases between the germline ends. Germline CDR1 is MNHEY and CDR2 is SMNVEV (reference sequence). CDR3 DNA sequence: TGTGCCAGCAGTCCCCACAGGGCCGGGGAGCTGTTTTTT. Translation: CASSPHRAGELFF.

The chain couples TRBV30 to TRBJ1-2; tentative D call: TRBD1 (5 bases). The CDR3 length is 14 residues. From germline, CDR1 is GTSNPN and CDR2 SVGIG (reference sequence). V was pared by 1 base and J by 3 bases, with 12 bases between. The chain's CDR3 is CAWSEFSGYYGYTF. The CDR3 nucleotides are TGTGCCTGGAGTGAATTTTCAGGGTACTATGGCTACACCTTC.

Remarks on this clone: At one end, the junction sequence differs from germline, possibly due to a read error. The V and J genes are TRBV7-9 and TRBJ1-1; TRBD1 might be the D (5 bases). Per germline, CDR1 SEHNR and CDR2 FQNEAQ (reference sequence). The CDR3 length is 16 residues. The CDR3 here is CSSSLGTPGERTEAFF. The CDR3 DNA follows: TGTTCCAGCAGCTTAGGGACTCCTGGGGAAAGGACTGAAGCTTTCTTT.

This sequence joins TRBV21-1 and TRBJ1-5; the table's TRBD1 call for D was not verified on the DNA. TRBV21-1 is marked as a pseudogene. The CDR3 has 16 amino acids. CDR3 region: CASSRGGETGGQPQHF. The CDR3 coding sequence is TGTGCCAGCAGCAGAGGAGGCGAGACAGGGGGTCAGCCCCAGCATTTT.

This clone was counted a single time. The rearrangement uses TRBV27 and TRBJ1-4; no clear D. V gave up 3 bases and J gave up 0 bases, with 14 bases separating them. In germline, CDR1 is MNHEY, CDR2 SMNVEV (reference sequence). The CDR3 consists of 17 residues. The CDR3 DNA follows: TGTGCCAGCAGTTTGGTCCCAGGCTCAGCAACTAATGAAAAACTGTTTTTT. Translation gives CASSLVPGSATNEKLFF.

The chain uses TRBV9 and TRBJ2-2; D is undetermined. This CDR3 comprises 14 residues. Trimming shortened V by 3 bases and J by 7 bases, and 13 bases separated the two germline ends. Germline-derived CDR1 and CDR2 are SGDLS and YYNGEE. For the CDR3, the DNA is TGTGCCAGCAGCGCCATACCCTCGGGCGGGGAGCTGTTTTTT. It yields the protein CASSAIPSGGELFF. Supplemented by reference TRBV9 and TRBJ2-2, the full variable domain reads DSGVTQTPKHLITATGQRVTLRCSPRSGDLSVYWYQQSLDQGLQFLIQYYNGEERAKGNILERFSAQQFPDLHSELNLSSLELGDSALYFCASSAIPSGGELFFGEGSRLTVL.

This chain links TRBV11-2 with TRBJ2-7, with 11 bases that match TRBD2. The CDR3 spans 15 residues. V lost 5 bases to trimming and J lost 4 bases; unmatched junction nucleotides: 7. In germline, CDR1 is SGHAT, CDR2 FQNNGV. DNA of the CDR3: TGTGCCAGCAGCGTAGGGACTAGCGGTGGGTACGAGCAGTACTTC. This encodes CASSVGTSGGYEQYF.

The chain is built from TRBV5-1 and TRBJ2-6; D perhaps matches TRBD1 (6 bases). In germline, CDR1 is SGHRS, CDR2 YFSETQ. Trimming took off 4 bases at V and 1 base at J, with 12 bases between the two ends. The CDR3 loop spans 16 amino acids. The CDR3 DNA is TGCGCCAGCAGCATGACAGGTACTTCTGGGGCCAACGTCCTGACTTTC. It yields the protein CASSMTGTSGANVLTF. Combining the CDR3 with reference TRBV5-1 and TRBJ2-6 gives the whole variable domain KAGVTQTPRYLIKTRGQQVTLSCSPISGHRSVSWYQQTPGQGLQFLFEYFSETQRNKGNFPGRFSGRQFSNSRSEMNVSTLELGDSALYLCASSMTGTSGANVLTFGAGSRLTVL.